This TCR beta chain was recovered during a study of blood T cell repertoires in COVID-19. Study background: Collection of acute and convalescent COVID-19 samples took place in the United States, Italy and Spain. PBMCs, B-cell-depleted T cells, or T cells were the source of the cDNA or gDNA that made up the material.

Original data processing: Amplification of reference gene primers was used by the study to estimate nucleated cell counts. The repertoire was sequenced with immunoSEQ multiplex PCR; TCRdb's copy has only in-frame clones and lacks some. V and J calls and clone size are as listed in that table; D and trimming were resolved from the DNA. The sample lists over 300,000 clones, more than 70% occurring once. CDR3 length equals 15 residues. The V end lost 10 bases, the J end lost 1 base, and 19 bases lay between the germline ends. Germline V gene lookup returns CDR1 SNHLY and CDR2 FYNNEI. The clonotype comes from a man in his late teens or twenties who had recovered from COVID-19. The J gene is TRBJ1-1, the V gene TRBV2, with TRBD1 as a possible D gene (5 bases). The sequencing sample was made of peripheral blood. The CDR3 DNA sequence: TGTGCCACCCGGAGCTTCGTTCAGGGGAACACTGAAGCTTTCTTT. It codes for CATRSFVQGNTEAFF.